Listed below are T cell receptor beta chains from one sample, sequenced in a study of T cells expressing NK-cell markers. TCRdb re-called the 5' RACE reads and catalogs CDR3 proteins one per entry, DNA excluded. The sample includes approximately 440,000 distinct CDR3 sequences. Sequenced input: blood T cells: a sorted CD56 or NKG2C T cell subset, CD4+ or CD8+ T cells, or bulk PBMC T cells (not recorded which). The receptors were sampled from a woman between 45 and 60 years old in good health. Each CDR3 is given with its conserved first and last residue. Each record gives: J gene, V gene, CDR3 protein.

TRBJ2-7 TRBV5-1 CASSLFGGGNFYEQYF
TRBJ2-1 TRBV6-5 CASSYSGDTYNEQFF
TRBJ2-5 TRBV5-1 CASLIGLAGPFQETQYF
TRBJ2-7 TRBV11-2 CASSLAPIDSYEQYF
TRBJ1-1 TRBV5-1 CASSLIGQGGIEAFF
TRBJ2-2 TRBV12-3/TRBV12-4 CASSSPPQGAGELFF
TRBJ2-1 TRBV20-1 CSAENLLAGVRANEQFF
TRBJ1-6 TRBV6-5 CASKAGRERNSPLHF
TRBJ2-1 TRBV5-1 CASSLVGVRGDEQFF
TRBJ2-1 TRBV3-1 CASSEDPPLLLAGYNEQFF